This TCR beta chain was obtained from a study of blood T cell repertoires in COVID-19. The overall study: The United States, Italy and Spain were the sources of the acute and convalescent COVID-19 samples. T cells, B-cell-depleted T cells, or PBMCs provided the cDNA or gDNA that served as material.

The CDR3 contains 15 residues. V shed 8 bases and J 3 bases; nucleotides not matched to a gene: 9. The germline gives CDR1 ENHRY, CDR2 SYGVKD. Per the study methods: Cell counts per sample came from amplifying reference gene primers. Assay used: immunoSEQ multiplex PCR; TCRdb lists only in-frame clones, some missing. V and J calls plus clone size are reproduced from that table; the DNA served to infer D and trimming. This sample carries about half a million clones, 70% to 90% of them seen once, and the ten largest clones take approximately 3.2%. This chain joins TRBV10-3 and TRBJ2-3; 9 bases fit TRBD2. Sequencing was done on a sample of peripheral blood. The sequence derives from a human donor in a cohort sampled during active COVID-19. This CDR3 reads CAIGEREALTDTQYF. The CDR3 nucleotides read TGTGCCATCGGGGAGCGGGAGGCCCTTACAGATACGCAGTATTTT.